A selection of T cell receptor beta chains follows, all from one sample in a study of technical replicates of blood from a few donors. Produced via immunoSEQ multiplex PCR; TCRdb's table is partial and in-frame only. The data hold more than 70,000 clones, with approximately 97% observed a single time. Material: T cells isolated from PBMCs. The receptors were sampled from a human donor in good health. CDR3s leave out the opening cysteine and the closing phenylalanine or tryptophan.

>TRBV6-5
ASTYSRYGEQY
>TRBV9
ASRQGQTGELF
>TRBV5-1
ASSFGTDTQY
>TRBV6-5
ASSYRDRRTYGYT
>TRBV30
AWSVGRSFNSNQPQH
>TRBV9
ASSAGNRGGSREQY
>TRBV11-3
ASSSGTGGERNQPQH
>TRBV6-5
ASSLNSNQPQH
>TRBV2
ASSVVGTVRNTIY
>TRBV25-1
ASSERSGSYNEQF
>TRBV29-1
SVEDLYEQY
>TRBV9
ASSDGLTTDTQY
>TRBV6-1
ASHIPGLGMKTQY
>TRBV19
ASSIRGAENTEAF
>TRBV9
ASSGYSNNEQF
>TRBV28
ASSTPQGAKGNTIY
>TRBV6-5
ASSYSGSSITGELF
>TRBV29-1
SALGRGNSGANVLT
>TRBV11-2
ASRAQGGFL
>TRBV5-1
ASSLGGFSNQPQH
>TRBV30
AWSVTQRGYNEQF
>TRBV6-5
ASSLAGGSGSPLH
>TRBV19
ASSPRTSGRVANNEQF
>TRBV4-1
ASSPRSLTSGGTDTQY
>TRBV7-6
ASSLGGGGPYGYT
>TRBV20-1
SVLRGGTQY
>TRBV30
AWSVRGQGGTDTQY
>TRBV6-5
ASMRGGMGENIQY
>TRBV7-2
ASTVTGELF
>TRBV11-2
ASSPTSDEQY
>TRBV30
AWRPPGQPYEQY
>TRBV30
AWSTGSGANVLT
>TRBV11-3
ASSLEAGRETDTQY
>TRBV27
ASARDYGTDTQY
>TRBV6-1
ASSGSRGIPGEQY
>TRBV29-1
TVTDRVNTGELF
>TRBV19
ASSHSTTDTQY
>TRBV29-1
SALDYTEAF
>TRBV5-1
ASSLIFDRWSSYEQY
>TRBV4-1
ASSQVTDTSYEQY
>TRBV6-1
AIRRADIYEQY
>TRBV10-1
ASSGGTRNEQF
>TRBV5-4
ASSLAVSNTGELF
>TRBV7-2
ASSSGRGGRYNEQF
>TRBV14
ASSAERDPSYEQY
>TRBV7-3
ASSARLAGGSTDTQY
>TRBV6-5
ASSRGTREIEKLF
>TRBV2
ASSNSARTDTQY
>TRBV27
ASSLRLGQPQH
>TRBV7-2
ASSQNPPYEQY